These 5 T cell receptor beta chains were all obtained from the same sample, sequenced in a study of radiotherapy plus CTLA-4 blockade in lung cancer. Here immunoSEQ multiplex PCR was the method, and the copy in TCRdb shows in-frame clones only, minus some. The sample includes about 62,000 clones, roughly four fifths of them seen just once. Material: peripheral blood, obtained from a patient treated with radiotherapy plus ipilimumab. These receptors were collected from a human donor with non-small cell lung cancer who had a complete response to radiotherapy plus ipilimumab.

The genes are TRBV11-2 and TRBJ2-2; 10 bases map to TRBD2. V lost 5 bases to trimming and J lost 5 bases; unmatched junction nucleotides: 5. This CDR3 has 15 residues. Germline values: CDR1 SGHAT, CDR2 FQNNGV. The CDR3 is CASSISSGSTGELFF. The CDR3 nucleotides read TGTGCCAGCAGCATTTCTAGCGGGAGTACCGGGGAGCTGTTTTTT.

The chain is built from TRBV23-1 and TRBJ2-7; TRBD1 agrees at 9 bases. TRBV23-1 is identified as an open reading frame with a role that is uncertain. V lost 7 bases and J lost 3; bases outside the gene matches: 10. This CDR3 contains 15 residues. DNA of the CDR3: TGCGCCAGCATCCCAGCCCCGGGACAGGGCTACGAGCAGTACTTC. It yields the protein CASIPAPGQGYEQYF.

This clone was seen only once. The chain employs TRBV6-6 and TRBJ1-1; TRBD1 agrees at 7 bases. Germline V gives CDR1 MNHNY, CDR2 SVGAGI (reference sequence). The CDR3 is 14 amino acids. Trimming cost V 4 bases and J 1 base; bases outside gene matches: 3. CDR3 residues: CASSWTGTNTEAFF. The DNA of the CDR3 is TGTGCCAGCAGTTGGACAGGCACGAACACTGAAGCTTTCTTT.

This chain uses TRBV27 with TRBJ1-1, with D perhaps TRBD1 (6 bases). Trimming pared 6 bases from V and 4 bases from J, leaving 15 bases between. The CDR3 totals 14 residues. CDR1 is MNHEY, CDR2 SMNVEV, per germline (reference sequence). The CDR3 sequence is CASRQGLRSTEAFF. The CDR3 DNA reads as TGTGCCAGCAGGCAGGGGCTTAGGAGCACTGAAGCTTTCTTT.

The chain couples TRBV27 to TRBJ2-7; 8 nucleotides match TRBD1. The V and J ends lost 2 bases and 3 bases, in that order; junction bases with no gene match: 6. Germline V gene sequence: CDR1 MNHEY, CDR2 SMNVEV (reference sequence). The CDR3 sequence is 15 residues long. In nucleotides, the CDR3 is TGTGCCAGCAGTTTAGGGGACAGGCCTGTCTACGAGCAGTACTTC. As protein: CASSLGDRPVYEQYF.